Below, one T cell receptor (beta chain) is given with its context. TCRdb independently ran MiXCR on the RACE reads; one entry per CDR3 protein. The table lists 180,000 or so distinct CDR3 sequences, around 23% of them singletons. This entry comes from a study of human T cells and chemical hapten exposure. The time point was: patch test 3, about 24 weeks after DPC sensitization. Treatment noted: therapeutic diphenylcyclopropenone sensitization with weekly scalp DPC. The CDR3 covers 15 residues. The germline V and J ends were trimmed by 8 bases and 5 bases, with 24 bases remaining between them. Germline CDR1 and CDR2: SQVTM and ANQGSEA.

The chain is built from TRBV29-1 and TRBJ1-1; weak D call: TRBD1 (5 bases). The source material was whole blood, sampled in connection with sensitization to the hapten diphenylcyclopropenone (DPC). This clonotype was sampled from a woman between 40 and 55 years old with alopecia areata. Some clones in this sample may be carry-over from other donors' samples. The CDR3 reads CSTTGTQNGRTEAFF. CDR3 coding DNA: TGCAGCACCACCGGGACCCAAAATGGGAGGACTGAAGCTTTCTTT.